Detailed here is one T cell receptor beta chain. What antigen it recognizes has not been identified. Base qualities were left out, and no much larger clone turns up one base away. This sample was taken from a study of blood T cell repertoires in COVID-19 (dated by TCRdb to 2019 to 2021). Study-level background: The collaborator samples originated in the United States, Italy and Spain and spanned the acute and convalescent phases of COVID-19. The repertoires were made available in a free public database intended to serve as a resource for research on the immune response to SARS-CoV-2. HLA class I and class II types, where available, came from metadata supplied by the sample provider rather than from assay-based typing. The dataset comprised deeply sampled blood TCRbeta repertoires from subjects exposed to, actively infected with, or recovered from COVID-19. The sample metadata nearly always contained a de-identified subject ID, COVID-19 status, age in years and sex. Samples were obtained from the ongoing ImmuneRACE study (first 160 participants) and from roughly 1,300 subjects provided by 6 global collaborators. The material from the prospective study consisted of cDNA or gDNA derived from T cells, B-cell-depleted T cells, or PBMCs.

Including cysteine and phenylalanine, the CDR3 has 15 amino acids. Only the CDR3 region is kept as DNA, spanning 45 bases read in frame from base 1. The CDR1 and CDR2 encoded by the germline V gene (reference sequence) are SGHAT and FQDESV. Ends trimmed: V by 5 bases, J by 4 bases; bases unmatched to a gene: 7. Study-level results and caveats: The quantity of clinical and demographic metadata differed by source and by participant and was supplied without curation.

TCRbeta CDR3 regions were amplified from genomic DNA by means of the immunoSEQ Assay, a bias-controlled multiplex PCR. Concerning the study's data processing: Within the assay, amplification of reference gene primers was used to estimate how many nucleated cells each sample contained. Sequence reads were collapsed and filtered to measure the absolute abundance of every unique TCRbeta CDR3 rearrangement. For each sample, productive Simpson clonality was calculated as the square root of Simpson's diversity index across productive rearrangements. The clones in this table, taken by TCRdb from immuneACCESS, are in-frame only. Not every clone is retained; where verified, under half of the shortfall comes from an unresolved V gene, and the cause of the rest is unknown. That table supplies the V and J calls and clone size; D and trimming were determined from the DNA. The sample table contains about 180,000 clones; only one count was recorded for roughly 82% of them. The top ten constitute about 9.7% of the sample.

Participants in the prospective study were aged 18 to 89 years, lived in 20 to 30 United States geographic areas, and enrolled through a virtual design. Cohort assignment in the prospective study relied on participant-reported clinical history from a screening survey and a study questionnaire. ImmuneRACE Cohort 3 recovered participants were defined by two consecutive negative NP/OP PCR tests, healthcare professional clearance, or symptom resolution. Mobile phlebotomists in the prospective study collected whole blood, serum and a nasopharyngeal or oropharyngeal swab from every participant. Additional blood draws and questionnaires over an approximately 2-month period could optionally be provided by prospective study participants. Prospective study blood samples were shipped either frozen or at room temperature before DNA extraction.

Sequenced: PBMCs or T cells enriched from blood (not recorded which). The receptor was isolated from a woman aged 30 to 39 who had recovered from COVID-19. Here the chain combines TRBV11-1 and TRBJ2-5; 10 central bases correspond to TRBD2. In nucleotide form, the sequence is TGTGCCAGCAGCCCTGGGGGACTAGCGAGAGAGACCCAGTACTTC. It translates as CASSPGGLARETQYF.